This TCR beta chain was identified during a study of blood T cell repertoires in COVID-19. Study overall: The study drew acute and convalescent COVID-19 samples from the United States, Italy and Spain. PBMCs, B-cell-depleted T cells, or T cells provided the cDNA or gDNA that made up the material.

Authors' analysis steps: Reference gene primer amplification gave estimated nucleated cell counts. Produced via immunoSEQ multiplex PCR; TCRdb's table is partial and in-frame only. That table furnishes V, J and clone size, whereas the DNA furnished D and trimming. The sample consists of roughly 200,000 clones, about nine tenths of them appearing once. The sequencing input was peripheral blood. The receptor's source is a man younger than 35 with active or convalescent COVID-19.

Here the CDR3 DNA reads TGTGCCAGCACAGGTTACACCTACAATGAGCAGTTCTTC. Amino acids: CASTGYTYNEQFF. The genes are TRBV6-5 and TRBJ2-1, with D uncertain. V was trimmed by 7 bases and J by 2 bases, leaving 9 bases between them. The germline gives CDR1 MNHEY, CDR2 SVGAGI. The CDR3 is 13 residues long.